The source of this T cell receptor (beta chain) is a study of OX40 agonist ivuxolimab in advanced cancers. Germline V gene lookup returns CDR1 SGHDT and CDR2 YYEEEE. Trimming shortened V by 1 base and J by 3 bases, and 14 bases separated the two germline ends. CDR3 length: 15 amino acids. Some clones are missing from TCRdb's copy, which holds only in-frame ones; the method was immunoSEQ multiplex PCR. Here the sample spans 35,000 to 45,000 clones, approximately 91% being singletons. The sequences come from CD4+ or CD8+ T cells sorted from blood, collected in a trial of the OX40 agonist ivuxolimab. The chain joins TRBV5-6 to TRBJ2-7, with a weak D call TRBD1 (6 bases). This sequence was found in an adult with an advanced solid tumor such as melanoma, head and neck, liver or kidney cancer. CDR3 sequence (DNA): TGTGCCAGCAGCTTGAGGACAGATTCAGGCTACGAGCAGTACTTC. Translated, it gives CASSLRTDSGYEQYF.